This T cell receptor beta chain derives from a study of naive and memory T cell subsets. With V trimmed by 5 bases and J by 5 bases, 8 bases remained unmatched. The CDR3 spans 15 residues. An oligonucleotide containing a UMI was ligated to the 3' end of TCR cDNA. Whole blood, roughly 2.5 ml, came from adult healthy volunteers. Overall study results and limits: The RNA method is potentially sensitive to activation and differentiation changes.

This clonotype appeared many times. Its antigen is not identified. Four PCR rounds used nested alpha and beta constant region primers plus the SP2 primer. Via MiXCR, TCRdb re-called the 5' RACE reads, giving one row per CDR3 protein. The sample consists of tens of thousands of distinct CDR3 sequences, around 8% of them appearing once. This receptor was obtained from a female donor in good health. The gene calls are TRBV12-3 or TRBV12-4 and TRBJ2-2; 7 bases match TRBD2. The DNA for the CDR3 is TGTGCCAGCAGTCTGACTAGCCGCAGTACCGGGGAGCTGTTTTTT. Protein product: CASSLTSRSTGELFF.